These T cell receptor beta chains were read from a single sample in a study of somatic mutations in cytotoxic T cells in rheumatoid arthritis. Profiled with immunoSEQ multiplex PCR; TCRdb holds only in-frame clones, not every one. The sample holds 8,500 to 11,000 clones, around 80% seen once. Source material: CD8+ T cells sorted from blood. Source of these receptors: a woman in her 50s in good health. Each CDR3 is given with its conserved first and last residue. A D gene is named only where the DNA matches it firmly. Not every row has a clone size; where given, it reads once, few, many or a size class.

j_gene	v_gene	abundance	d_gene	CDR3aa	CDR3nt
TRBJ1-4	TRBV25-1	-	-	CASSETRIREKLFF	TGTGCCAGCAGTGAGACTAGAATCAGGGAAAAACTGTTTTTT
TRBJ1-3	TRBV4-1	-	TRBD1	CASSLTEDRGNTIYF	TGCGCCAGCAGCCTGACCGAGGACAGGGGAAACACCATATATTTT
TRBJ2-3	TRBV6-4	-	TRBD2	CASSTTLAGEGDTQYF	TGTGCCAGCAGCACCACCCTAGCGGGGGAGGGAGATACGCAGTATTTT
TRBJ2-7	TRBV15	-	TRBD2	CATSREASGGSYEQYF	TGTGCCACCAGCAGAGAGGCTAGCGGGGGATCCTACGAGCAGTACTTC
TRBJ1-5	TRBV10-3	-	TRBD1	CAISESRMDRTYQPQHF	TGTGCCATCAGTGAGTCGAGAATGGACAGGACCTATCAGCCCCAGCATTTT
TRBJ2-7	TRBV4-1	few	-	CASSQDGQGFTYEQYF	TGCGCCAGCAGCCAAGATGGCCAGGGCTTTACCTACGAGCAGTACTTC
TRBJ2-7	TRBV11-2	-	-	CASSLVVGYEQYF	TGTGCCAGCAGCTTAGTAGTCGGGTACGAGCAGTACTTC
TRBJ1-1	TRBV23-1	-	-	CASSHPSPVNTEAFF	TGCGCCAGCAGTCACCCGTCCCCGGTGAACACTGAAGCTTTCTTT
TRBJ2-2	TRBV7-8	-	TRBD1	CASKGTDNTGELFF	TGTGCCAGCAAGGGGACAGACAACACCGGGGAGCTGTTTTTT
TRBJ2-1	TRBV4-2	-	TRBD2	CASSQEPAGGPNEQFF	TGTGCCAGCAGCCAAGAACCAGCGGGGGGCCCCAATGAGCAGTTCTTC
TRBJ2-4	TRBV2	few	TRBD2	CASNWDTSANIQYF	TGTGCCAGCAACTGGGATACTAGCGCCAACATTCAGTACTTC
TRBJ2-7	TRBV12-5	-	TRBD1	CASGPRDRVSNYEQYF	TGTGCTAGTGGCCCCCGGGACAGGGTCTCTAACTACGAGCAGTACTTC
TRBJ2-1	TRBV2	-	-	CASSDGLRSYNEQFF	TGTGCCAGCAGTGATGGACTTCGCTCCTACAATGAGCAGTTCTTC
TRBJ1-1	TRBV6-1	-	-	CATSPGAENTEAFF	TGTGCCACCTCCCCAGGGGCCGAGAACACTGAAGCTTTCTTT
TRBJ2-5	TRBV27	-	-	CASSSGKTQYF	TGTGCCAGCAGTTCCGGGAAGACCCAGTACTTC
TRBJ1-1	TRBV7-3	-	-	CASSLEGQGGGYTEAFF	TGTGCCAGCAGCTTAGAGGGTCAAGGGGGAGGGTATACTGAAGCTTTCTTT
TRBJ2-2	TRBV27	few	TRBD1	CASSRGQGDTGELFF	TGTGCCAGCAGCCGCGGACAGGGGGACACCGGGGAGCTGTTTTTT
TRBJ2-1	TRBV5-4	-	TRBD2	CASSPRGGSSYNEQFF	TGTGCCAGCAGCCCGCGGGGCGGGAGCTCCTACAATGAGCAGTTCTTC
TRBJ2-5	TRBV30	-	TRBD2	CAWSPMGTSGGQETQYF	TGTGCCTGGAGTCCTATGGGGACTAGCGGGGGCCAAGAGACCCAGTACTTC
TRBJ2-1	TRBV19	-	-	CASNNGNEQFF	TGTGCCAGTAACAATGGCAATGAGCAGTTCTTC
TRBJ2-7	TRBV5-1	-	TRBD1	CASSWGTEYEQYF	TGCGCCAGCAGCTGGGGGACAGAATACGAGCAGTACTTC
TRBJ1-5	TRBV10-3	-	-	CAISESGGQPQHF	TGTGCCATCAGTGAGTCAGGAGGACAGCCCCAGCATTTT
TRBJ2-1	TRBV10-1	-	TRBD2	CAIHSSGGPPSYNEQFF	TGCGCCATTCATAGTAGCGGGGGGCCTCCCTCCTACAATGAGCAGTTCTTC
TRBJ2-3	TRBV4-3	few	TRBD2	CASSQGTSGSTDTQYF	TGCGCCAGCAGCCAAGGGACTAGCGGGAGTACAGATACGCAGTATTTT
TRBJ2-7	TRBV25-1	-	-	CASSPLGSTYEQYF	TGTGCCAGCAGCCCACTCGGGTCTACCTACGAGCAGTACTTC
TRBJ1-1	TRBV6-1	once	-	CASSEFWGGAFPEAFF	TGTGCCAGCAGTGAATTTTGGGGGGGCGCGTTCCCTGAAGCTTTCTTT
TRBJ2-3	TRBV6-1	medium-sized	TRBD2	CASTKGSGGADTQYF	TGTGCCAGCACTAAGGGGAGCGGGGGGGCAGATACGCAGTATTTT
TRBJ2-3	TRBV15	-	-	CATSSGGTDPSTDTQYF	TGTGCCACCAGCAGTGGCGGAACCGATCCTAGCACAGATACGCAGTATTTT
TRBJ2-7	TRBV9	-	TRBD2	CASSAGTSGFYEQYF	TGTGCCAGCAGCGCCGGGACTAGCGGATTCTACGAGCAGTACTTC
TRBJ2-1	TRBV7-6	-	-	CATGGMGVEQFF	TGTGCTACCGGCGGGATGGGTGTTGAGCAGTTCTTC
TRBJ2-3	TRBV13	-	TRBD2	CASSSLSTSGRADTQYF	TGTGCCAGCAGCTCCCTATCGACTAGCGGGAGGGCAGATACGCAGTATTTT
TRBJ2-3	TRBV7-2	-	-	CASSLDRVDTQYF	TGTGCCAGCAGCTTAGACCGGGTAGATACGCAGTATTTT
TRBJ1-1	TRBV6-6	once	-	CASTFGTEAFF	TGTGCCAGCACTTTCGGCACTGAAGCTTTCTTT
TRBJ1-2	TRBV4-3	few	-	CASSPHAGSGYGYTF	TGCGCCAGCAGCCCCCACGCCGGGTCTGGCTATGGCTACACCTTC
TRBJ1-1	TRBV4-2	-	-	CASSQDAGADTEAFF	TGTGCCAGCAGCCAAGATGCGGGCGCGGACACTGAAGCTTTCTTT
TRBJ1-5	TRBV19	-	-	CASSMGGFEPQHF	TGTGCCAGTAGTATGGGGGGGTTTGAGCCCCAGCATTTT
TRBJ1-2	TRBV7-9	-	-	CASSSAQTGHYGYTF	TGTGCCAGCAGCTCCGCCCAAACCGGTCACTATGGCTACACCTTC
TRBJ2-6	TRBV2	-	TRBD1	CASTVQGANGANVLTF	TGTGCCAGCACCGTACAGGGGGCTAATGGGGCCAACGTCCTGACTTTC
TRBJ2-1	TRBV11-2	-	TRBD2	CASRSHGRDKGNEQFF	TGTGCCAGCAGATCCCACGGGAGGGACAAGGGCAATGAGCAGTTCTTC
TRBJ2-7	TRBV28	-	TRBD1	CASRPTGTGSYEQYF	TGTGCCAGCAGGCCGACCGGGACAGGCTCCTACGAGCAGTACTTC